A selection of T cell receptor beta chains follows, all from one sample in a study of CD8+CD57+ T cells in acquired aplastic anemia. TCRdb passed the reads through MiXCR, listing each CDR3 protein once. The sample has under 200,000 distinct CDR3 sequences, about 64% seen once. The sequenced material came from sorted CD4+, CD8+, or CD8+CD57+ T cells (not recorded which) from PBMCs. The source of these receptors is a human donor in good health. Each CDR3 is given with its conserved first and last residue. The order of the fields is clone size, D gene, J gene, V gene, CDR3 DNA, CDR3 protein. A D gene is named only where the DNA matches it firmly. The size entry is marked missing in some rows and otherwise reads once, few, many or a size class.

>once|.|TRBJ2-7|TRBV7-6
TGTGCCAGCAGCTTTGGGACACCCACTAATGAGCAGTACTTC
CASSFGTPTNEQYF
>.|.|TRBJ1-6|TRBV2
TGTGCCACCCACACAGGGTTGGGTTCACCCCTCCACTTT
CATHTGLGSPLHF
>.|.|TRBJ2-3|TRBV7-9
TGTGCCAGCAGCTTCCAGGGGAGCACAGATACGCAGTATTTT
CASSFQGSTDTQYF
>many|.|TRBJ2-1|TRBV7-9
TGTGCCAGCAGCCCTGCCCCCAATGAGCAGTTCTTC
CASSPAPNEQFF
>.|.|TRBJ1-2|TRBV27
TGTGCCAGCAGCCTGATAGGGAGGGGTGAGGATGGCTACACCTTC
CASSLIGRGEDGYTF
>once|.|TRBJ1-5|TRBV7-3
TGTGCCAGCGGGGTCCAACAGCGCAATCAGCCCCAGCATTTT
CASGVQQRNQPQHF
>.|.|TRBJ2-3|TRBV6-1
TGTGCCAGCAGTGGTGAGGGGGTCGCAGATACGCAGTATTTT
CASSGEGVADTQYF
>.|.|TRBJ1-6|TRBV10-3
TGTGCCATCAGTGAGGAGGGCTCCTATAATTCACCCCTCCACTTT
CAISEEGSYNSPLHF
>few|TRBD2|TRBJ2-7|TRBV19
TGTGCCAGTAGGCGGGAGGGTGGCGAGCAGTACTTC
CASRREGGEQYF
>.|TRBD1|TRBJ1-3|TRBV20-1
TGCAGTGCTGGACAGGGGGATTCTAACACCATATATTTT
CSAGQGDSNTIYF
>.|TRBD2|TRBJ2-2|TRBV7-2
TGTGCCAGCAGCTCTAGCGGGGGGGCCCGAACCGGGGAGCTGTTTTTT
CASSSSGGARTGELFF
>few|TRBD1|TRBJ2-2|TRBV7-2
TGTGCCAGCAGCTTAGACAGGGGCACCGGGGAGCTGTTTTTT
CASSLDRGTGELFF
>.|.|TRBJ1-5|TRBV2
TGTGCCAGCAGTGACCGGGACCGTGTCCAGCATTTT
CASSDRDRVQHF
>.|TRBD2|TRBJ2-5|TRBV20-1
TGCAGTGCTAGAATAGCGGGGACCCAAGAGACCCAGTACTTC
CSARIAGTQETQYF